These T cell receptor beta chains were read from a single sample in a study of OX40 agonist ivuxolimab in advanced cancers. The protocol was immunoSEQ multiplex PCR, while the TCRdb copy is restricted to in-frame clones and leaves out a portion. Here the sample spans about 74,000 clones, approximately 85% being singletons. Sample: CD4+ or CD8+ T cells sorted from blood, taken in a trial of the OX40 agonist ivuxolimab. Receptors were obtained from an adult with an advanced solid tumor such as melanoma, head and neck, liver or kidney cancer. Each CDR3 is given with its conserved first and last residue. D genes are given only for firm matches. Expanded clones get a size class; other rows say once, few or many, or leave the size out.

>TRBD1|NA|TRBV4-1|TRBJ2-2
TGCGCCAGCAGCCAAAGAGGGGAGGGACAGGGCAGAACCGGGGAGCTGTTTTTT
CASSQRGEGQGRTGELFF
>NA|NA|TRBV5-4|TRBJ1-1
TGTGCCAGCAGCTCTAGGGCCGGCTTGAACACTGAAGCTTTCTTT
CASSSRAGLNTEAFF
>NA|NA|TRBV7-9|TRBJ1-4
TGTGCCAGCAGCCTCGGACAGACAACTAATGAAAAACTGTTTTTT
CASSLGQTTNEKLFF
>TRBD1|NA|TRBV19|TRBJ1-5
TGTGCCAGTAGTAAAACCTGGACAGGGGGCGCGAGCAATCAGCCCCAGCATTTT
CASSKTWTGGASNQPQHF
>NA|once|TRBV7-2|TRBJ2-1
TGTGCCAGCAGCCTACACCACAGAGATGGTGAGCAGTTCTTC
CASSLHHRDGEQFF
>NA|NA|TRBV5-1|TRBJ2-5
TGCGCCAGCAGCGTAACAGGGTTTCAAGAGACCCAGTACTTC
CASSVTGFQETQYF
>TRBD1|NA|TRBV2|TRBJ2-4
TGTGCCAGCAGTGAGAAAGTCCCAGGGACAGCGTTAAGAGGGGACATTCAGTACTTC
CASSEKVPGTALRGDIQYF
>NA|NA|TRBV14|TRBJ1-1
TGTGCCAGCAGCCCAACAACATTCCTGAACACTGAAGCTTTCTTT
CASSPTTFLNTEAFF
>NA|NA|TRBV27|TRBJ1-4
TGTGCCAGCACTTGGAAAGGGGGTGCAACTAATGAAAAACTGTTTTTT
CASTWKGGATNEKLFF
>NA|NA|TRBV5-6|TRBJ1-1
TGTGCCAGCAGCTTCGGGGCAGAAGATCGGGCCACTGAAGCTTTCTTT
CASSFGAEDRATEAFF
>NA|NA|TRBV9|TRBJ2-2
TGTGCCAGCAGCGTAGGTCGGCTACCGAACACCGGGGAGCTGTTTTTT
CASSVGRLPNTGELFF
>NA|NA|TRBV11-3|TRBJ2-2
TGTGCCAGCACCTTTGGGGCGAAGGCCGGGGAGCTGTTTTTT
CASTFGAKAGELFF
>NA|NA|TRBV5-1|TRBJ1-2
TGCGCCAGCAGCTTACCGGGACGGACGAGCGGCTACACCTTC
CASSLPGRTSGYTF
>NA|NA|TRBV5-1|TRBJ2-3
TGCGCCAGCAGCTTGGAAGGGGTGGGGCGAGATACGCAGTATTTT
CASSLEGVGRDTQYF
>NA|NA|TRBV14|TRBJ2-3
TGTGCCAGCAGCCAAGATCAGGGACTGCTTGATACGCAGTATTTT
CASSQDQGLLDTQYF
>NA|NA|TRBV7-2|TRBJ2-6
TGTGCCAGCAGCTTACCCCCCACACGGGGGCAAGGGGCCAACGTCCTGACTTTC
CASSLPPTRGQGANVLTF
>NA|NA|TRBV6-1|TRBJ2-3
TGTGCCACCGCAGGGCAGGATTGGGATACGCAGTATTTT
CATAGQDWDTQYF
>NA|NA|TRBV7-6|TRBJ2-7
TGTGCCAGCAGCTTCGGGCAGGGCGGGAACGAGCAGTACTTC
CASSFGQGGNEQYF
>NA|NA|TRBV11-3|TRBJ1-1
TGTGCCAGCAGGTATCCGGGACTGAACACTGAAGCTTTCTTT
CASRYPGLNTEAFF
>NA|few|TRBV29-1|TRBJ1-1
TGCAGCGTTGGGCGGCAGGCGAACACTGAAGCTTTCTTT
CSVGRQANTEAFF
>TRBD1|NA|TRBV7-9|TRBJ2-3
TGTGCCAGCAGTCGGAAAACCGGGACAGGGATCACAGATACGCAGTATTTT
CASSRKTGTGITDTQYF
>NA|few|TRBV6-5|TRBJ2-3
TGTGCCAGCAGTTACAGTGGCACAGATACGCAGTATTTT
CASSYSGTDTQYF
>TRBD1|NA|TRBV30|TRBJ2-5
TGTGCCTGGAGTGTTTTGACAGGGGGCCAAGAGACCCAGTACTTC
CAWSVLTGGQETQYF
>TRBD2|NA|TRBV18|TRBJ2-5
TGTGCCAGCTCACGTCCGGGAGGGGGTAAAGAGACCCAGTACTTC
CASSRPGGGKETQYF
>TRBD1|NA|TRBV27|TRBJ1-1
TGTGCCAGCAGTCCCCGGACAGGGAACACTGAAGCTTTCTTT
CASSPRTGNTEAFF
>NA|NA|TRBV15|TRBJ2-7
TGTGCCACCAGACATACAGGGCGGAGCTCCTACGAGCAGTACTTT
CATRHTGRSSYEQYF
>TRBD1|NA|TRBV2|TRBJ2-7
TGTGCCAGCAGTGATTCAGGGGGAACTTACGAGCAGTACTTC
CASSDSGGTYEQYF
>NA|NA|TRBV2|TRBJ1-1
TGTGCCAGCACTCTACAGGGTATCACTGAAGCTTTCTTT
CASTLQGITEAFF
>NA|once|TRBV7-3|TRBJ1-1
TGTGCCAGCAGCTTAGGGGGCTGGAACACTGAAGCTTTCTTT
CASSLGGWNTEAFF
>TRBD1|NA|TRBV6-6|TRBJ1-5
TGTGCCAGCAGTTGGGACAGGGATCAGCCCCAGCATTTT
CASSWDRDQPQHF
>NA|NA|TRBV18|TRBJ1-2
TGTGCCAGCTCACCACGGCCAGAGACCTATGGCTACACCTTC
CASSPRPETYGYTF
>TRBD1|NA|TRBV10-1|TRBJ1-6
TGCGCCAGCAGTGGGACAGGGAGATCTTCACCCCTCCACTTT
CASSGTGRSSPLHF
>NA|NA|TRBV6-4|TRBJ2-3
TGTGCCAGCAGTGACTTACCGGCGTCCACAGATACGCAGTATTTT
CASSDLPASTDTQYF
>NA|NA|TRBV6-6|TRBJ2-1
TGTGCCAGCAGTTCCGACTTCTTTACCTACAATGAGCAGTTCTTC
CASSSDFFTYNEQFF
>TRBD2|NA|TRBV30|TRBJ2-7
TGTGCCTGCTCTGGGACTAGCGGAGCCTCCTCCTACGAGCAGTACTTC
CACSGTSGASSYEQYF
>NA|NA|TRBV1|TRBJ2-5
TGCACCAGCAGCCGTATGCCTACCCTAGTCCTTTACTTC
CTSSRMPTLVLYF
>TRBD2|NA|TRBV30|TRBJ2-3
TGTGCCTGGAGTGCGCCCTCAACTAGCGGGGGATTCACAGATACGCAGTATTTT
CAWSAPSTSGGFTDTQYF
>NA|NA|TRBV7-3|TRBJ2-5
TGTGCCAGCAGCTTAAATGTGGGAGAGACCCAGTACTTC
CASSLNVGETQYF
>TRBD1|NA|TRBV19|TRBJ1-5
TGCGCCAGTAGTATAGGGACAGGACCACAGCCCCAGCATTTT
CASSIGTGPQPQHF
>NA|NA|TRBV14|TRBJ2-1
TGTGCCAGCAGCCAAGCCCCCAATGAGCAGTTCTTC
CASSQAPNEQFF
>TRBD1|NA|TRBV4-3|TRBJ1-2
TGCGCCAGCAGCAAACTGGGGACAGCTAGGAGTGATGGCTACACCTTC
CASSKLGTARSDGYTF
>NA|NA|TRBV27|TRBJ2-2
TGTGCCAGCAGTTTAGGGCTAGCACTGAACACCGGGGAGCTGTTTTTT
CASSLGLALNTGELFF
>NA|NA|TRBV15|TRBJ2-4
TGTGCCACCAGCAGAGATCGGCAGGGTATAAACATTCAGTACTTC
CATSRDRQGINIQYF
>NA|NA|TRBV30|TRBJ2-3
TGTGCCTGGAGTGTACACTACTCAACCGGGGATACGCAGTATTTT
CAWSVHYSTGDTQYF
>NA|NA|TRBV5-5|TRBJ1-2
TGTGCCAGCAGCTTGGCAGGGGTCGACTATGGCTACACCTTC
CASSLAGVDYGYTF
>TRBD2|NA|TRBV7-8|TRBJ2-2
TGTGCCAGCAGCCCCTCGACTAGCGGGAGCGCCGGGGAGCTGTTTTTT
CASSPSTSGSAGELFF
>NA|once|TRBV19|TRBJ2-6
TGTGCCAGTAGTATGGCCACTGGGGCCAACGTCCTGACTTTC
CASSMATGANVLTF
>NA|few|TRBV5-1|TRBJ2-5
TGCGCCAGCAAGGCGGGTCAAGAGACCCAGTACTTC
CASKAGQETQYF
>NA|NA|TRBV12-5|TRBJ1-2
TGTGCTAGTGGTTTAGGGACACTTATTTTTCACACCTTC
CASGLGTLIFHTF
>NA|NA|TRBV4-2|TRBJ1-2
TGTGCCAGCAGCCAAGATCCCCGGGACAACTATGGCTACACCTTC
CASSQDPRDNYGYTF
>NA|NA|TRBV6-5|TRBJ1-1
TGTGCCAGCAGTTACACGGATAACACTGAAGCTTTCTTT
CASSYTDNTEAFF
>NA|NA|TRBV6-1|TRBJ2-4
TGTGCCAGCAGTGCCCCGACAGTAGCCAAAAACATTCAGTACTTC
CASSAPTVAKNIQYF
>NA|NA|TRBV18|TRBJ1-4
TGTGCCAGCTCATCGACAGGCCCTCTTAATGAAAAACTGTTTTTT
CASSSTGPLNEKLFF
>NA|NA|TRBV7-9|TRBJ1-2
TGTGCCAGCAGCTTAGCCTATGGCTACACCTTC
CASSLAYGYTF
>TRBD2|once|TRBV18|TRBJ2-2
TGTGCCAGCTCACTTTTCTCCGGGACTAGCGGATACGCGAACACCGGGGAGCTGTTTTTT
CASSLFSGTSGYANTGELFF
>TRBD2|few|TRBV18|TRBJ2-3
TGTGCCAGCTCACCACCGGTCGGGGGGGCCACAGATACGCAGTATTTT
CASSPPVGGATDTQYF